This record looks at one T cell receptor (beta chain) sequence and its context. Its antigen remains unidentified. No base quality values were provided; no much bigger clone lies one nucleotide off. Interpreted using the paper, the time point label stands for: approximately eleven months on ibrutinib. For TCR beta library preparation, 1.5 to 2 micrograms of genomic DNA were extracted from the cryopreserved PBMCs. Longitudinal blood samples from CLL patients on ibrutinib monotherapy underwent high-throughput TCR beta sequencing. The patients were enrolled in a single-center, open-label phase 2 trial of ibrutinib monotherapy. A MiSeq instrument was used for deep resolution sequencing, which targeted depths ranging from 1 in 1 million up to 1 in 200,000 T cells, with coverage averaging 10x for each clonotype. The immunoSEQ hsTCRB Kit was used to generate the TCR beta libraries. The study's processing was this. Data were analyzed with ImmunoSEQ Data Assistant and ImmunoSEQ Analyzer, with V, D and J genes assigned per IMGT definitions. Clonality, with values ranging from 0 to 1, was calculated as one minus the normalized Shannon entropy of productive rearrangement frequencies. Only overrepresented clonotypes making up at least 0.05% of each patient's repertoire were included in the public clonotype analysis. Roughly 12 age-matched healthy donor repertoires from immuneACCESS were used as controls for clonality. Not all clones reach the TCRdb copy of this immuneACCESS table, which keeps in-frame sequences only. Checked studies attribute under half of the gap to unresolved V genes and leave the rest unexplained. V, J and clone size were drawn from that table, and D and trimming were deduced from the DNA. The sample includes tens of thousands of clones, with about two thirds observed a single time. The ten largest clones capture under 6% of the sample.

As encoded in the germline V gene, CDR1 is MGHRA while CDR2 is YSYEKL. V loses 2 bases, J loses 8 bases, and the germline ends lie 15 bases apart. The CDR3 numbers 15 residues from cysteine through phenylalanine. CDR3 DNA only is kept here, 45 bases in frame from base 1. This record belongs to a study of cytotoxic CD8 clonotypes in ibrutinib-treated CLL (dated by TCRdb to the early 2020s). A note on the overall study: The cohort included around 15 treatment-naive and 11 relapsed/refractory patients; around 18 were IGHV unmutated. Partial responses were observed in roughly 24 patients and complete responses in 2; after a median follow-up of roughly 62 months, remission was maintained in roughly 14 patients and progression was observed in approximately 12. Response samples were taken after a median of 12 months on treatment, ranging from roughly 6 to 36 months. On average, each sample yielded about 250,000 productive templates and about 95,000 productive rearrangements. Of the 86 participants in the trial, 25 to 30 had longitudinal samples available. Cryopreserved peripheral blood mononuclear cells were obtained before treatment, at response, and at either sustained remission or disease progression. Every sample from remission and from progressive disease was obtained while the patients were still on ibrutinib.

The paper as a whole reports these results and caveats: Lymph node repertoires were not examined, and the timing of sampling was not matched between patients in sustained remission and those whose disease progressed. Public clonotypes were found to be uncommon and were observed to contract or remain stable during treatment; the increase in clonality was shown to reflect expansion of private clonotypes at ibrutinib response. Baseline clonality exceeded that of age-matched healthy donors and correlated strongly with circulating CD8+ T-cell counts. An increase in clonality was observed at ibrutinib response, with clonality remaining stable during sustained remission and falling back toward baseline at progression.

The sequence joins TRBV4-1 to TRBJ1-4; the D segment cannot be called with confidence. This clonotype originated in a human donor with chronic lymphocytic leukemia. Sequences were derived from PBMCs, sampled after 12 months of ibrutinib treatment. The CDR3: CASSQSGSYSEKLFF. Read as DNA, the sequence is TGCGCCAGCAGCCAAAGTGGTTCATACAGCGAAAAACTGTTTTTT.